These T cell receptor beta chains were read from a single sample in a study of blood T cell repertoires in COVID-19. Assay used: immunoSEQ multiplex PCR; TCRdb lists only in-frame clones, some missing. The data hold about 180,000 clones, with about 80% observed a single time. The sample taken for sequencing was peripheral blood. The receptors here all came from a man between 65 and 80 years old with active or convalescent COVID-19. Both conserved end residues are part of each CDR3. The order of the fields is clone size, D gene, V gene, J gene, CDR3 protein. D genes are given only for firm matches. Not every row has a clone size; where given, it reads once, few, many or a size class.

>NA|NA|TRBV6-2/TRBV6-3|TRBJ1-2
CASSWRRGVIDYGYTF
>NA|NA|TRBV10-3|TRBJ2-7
CAISETYEQYF
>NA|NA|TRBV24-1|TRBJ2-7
CATSDSGRSYEQYF
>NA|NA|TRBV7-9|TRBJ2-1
CASRRQGGNEQFF
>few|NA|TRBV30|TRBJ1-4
CAWGGAPEKLFF
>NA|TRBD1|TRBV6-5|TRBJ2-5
CASRNRDRGSETQYF
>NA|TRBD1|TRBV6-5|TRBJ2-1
CASSPTGQGASEQFF
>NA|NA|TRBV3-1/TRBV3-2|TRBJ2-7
CASSQDPMTSSEQYF
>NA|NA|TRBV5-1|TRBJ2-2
CASSLVPTGQTSGNTGELFF
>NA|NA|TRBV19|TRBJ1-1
CASSPGGTEAFF
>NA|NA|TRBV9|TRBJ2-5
CASSVVGGTQETQYF
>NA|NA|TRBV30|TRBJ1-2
CAWSIGQYSGYTF
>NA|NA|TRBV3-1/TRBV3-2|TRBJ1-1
CASRTADTEAFF
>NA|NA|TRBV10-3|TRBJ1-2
CAISSKRTEEGYTF
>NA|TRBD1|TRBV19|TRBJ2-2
CASSSAGQGAPGELFF
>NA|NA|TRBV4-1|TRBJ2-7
CASSQEENLPYEQYF
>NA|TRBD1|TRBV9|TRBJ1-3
CASSRPDRGHTIYF
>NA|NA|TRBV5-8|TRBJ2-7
CASSPQGNEQYF
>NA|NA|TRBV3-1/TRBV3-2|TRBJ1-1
CASLGQMNTEAFF
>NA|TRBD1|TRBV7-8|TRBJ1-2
CASSFDRGAQGGGYTF
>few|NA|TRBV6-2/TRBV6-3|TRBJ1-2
CASSYSEYGYTF
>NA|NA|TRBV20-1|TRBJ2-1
CSASPGHNEQFF
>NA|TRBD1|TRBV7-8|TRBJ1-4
CASSSWTGGNEKLFF
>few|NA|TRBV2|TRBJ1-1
CASSEWGQLGNTEAFF
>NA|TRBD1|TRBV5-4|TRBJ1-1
CASKAGQGATMNTEAFF
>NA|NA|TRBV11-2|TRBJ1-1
CASSFTGLRTEAFF
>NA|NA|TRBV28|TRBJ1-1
CASSFMNTEAFF
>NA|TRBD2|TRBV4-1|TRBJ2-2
CASSPRLAEELFF
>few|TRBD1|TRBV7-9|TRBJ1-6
CASSWGQHNSPLHF
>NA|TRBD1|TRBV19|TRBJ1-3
CASTKQGASGNTIYF
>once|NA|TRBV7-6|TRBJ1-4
CASSSRQHATNEKLFF
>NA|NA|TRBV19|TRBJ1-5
CASKKGEHSNQPQHF
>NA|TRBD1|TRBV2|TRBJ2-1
CASKRTGGTGEQFF
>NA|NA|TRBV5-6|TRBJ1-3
CASSLDSLRPPSGNTIYF
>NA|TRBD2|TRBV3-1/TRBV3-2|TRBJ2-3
CASSQDFAGAGTDTQYF
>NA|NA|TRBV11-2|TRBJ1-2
CASSLSGAYGYTF
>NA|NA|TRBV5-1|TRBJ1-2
CASSLVPGMSYGYTF
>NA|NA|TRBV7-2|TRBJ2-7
CASSPRWGGADEQYF
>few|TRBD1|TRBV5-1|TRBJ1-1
CASSLQGASNTEAFF
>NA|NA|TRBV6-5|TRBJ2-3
CASRGRERDTQYF
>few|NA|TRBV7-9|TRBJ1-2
CASSLVTGWAPGGYTF
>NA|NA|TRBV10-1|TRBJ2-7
CASSEGDTYEQYF
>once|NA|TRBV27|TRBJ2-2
CASSLLWLLAVSNTGELFF
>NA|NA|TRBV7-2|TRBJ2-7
CASRPGTPSYEQYF
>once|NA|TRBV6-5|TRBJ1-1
CASSYSRGNTEAFF
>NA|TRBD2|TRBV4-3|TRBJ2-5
CASSQVRGGETQYF
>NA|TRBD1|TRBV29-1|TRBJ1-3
CSVGSAGGSGNTIYF
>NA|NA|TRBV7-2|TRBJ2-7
CASSLESGQSREQYF
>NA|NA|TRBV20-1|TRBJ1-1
CSASATYTEAFF
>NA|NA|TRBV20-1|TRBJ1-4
CSASSGSSVKEKLFF
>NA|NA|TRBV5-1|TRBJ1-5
CASSIGTQSNQPQHF
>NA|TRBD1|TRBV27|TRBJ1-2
CASRPTGMLYGYTF
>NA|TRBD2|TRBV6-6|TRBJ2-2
CASSRQGYLRTSGDTGELFF
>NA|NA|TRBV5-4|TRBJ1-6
CASSSGTSVSPLHF
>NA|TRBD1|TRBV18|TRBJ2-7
CASSPGTGAEQYF
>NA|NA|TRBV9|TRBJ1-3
CASSVNTAGNTIYF